Given below is one TCR beta chain in context. Sequencing was performed with immunoSEQ multiplex PCR; in TCRdb, only in-frame clones are kept and a portion is missing. The sample has more than 75,000 clones, 85% to 90% seen once. This sample is part of a study of blood T cell repertoires in COVID-19. The CDR3 has 17 amino acids. Germline lookup yields CDR1 SGHRS and CDR2 YFSETQ. Trimming took 1 base from V and 4 from J; bases not matched to a gene: 12. J is TRBJ2-3 and V is TRBV5-1, with 7 bases that match TRBD1. Sequencing was done on a sample of peripheral blood. This TCR derives from a woman aged 70-85 years with acute or convalescent COVID-19. The CDR3 DNA reads as TGCGCCAGCAGCTTGAGGTCGCAGGGGGTAAAGGCAGATACGCAGTATTTT. Its translation is CASSLRSQGVKADTQYF.